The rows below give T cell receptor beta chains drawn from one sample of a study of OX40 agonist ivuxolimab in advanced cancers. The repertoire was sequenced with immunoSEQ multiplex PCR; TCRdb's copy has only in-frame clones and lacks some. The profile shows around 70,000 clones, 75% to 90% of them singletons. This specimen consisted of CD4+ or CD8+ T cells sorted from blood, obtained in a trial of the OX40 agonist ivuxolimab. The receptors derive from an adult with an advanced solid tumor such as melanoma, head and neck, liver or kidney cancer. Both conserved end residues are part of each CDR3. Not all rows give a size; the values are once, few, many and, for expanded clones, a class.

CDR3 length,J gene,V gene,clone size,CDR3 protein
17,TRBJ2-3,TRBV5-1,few,CASSLNLLAASTDTQYF
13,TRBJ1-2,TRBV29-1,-,CSSTGQGADGYTF
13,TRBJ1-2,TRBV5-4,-,CASSPARNYGYTF
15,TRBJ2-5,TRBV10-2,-,CASEREGTRSETQYF
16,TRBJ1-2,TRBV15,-,CATSRVGARRSYGYTF
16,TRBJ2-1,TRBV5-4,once,CASSYDGTSPGDEQFF
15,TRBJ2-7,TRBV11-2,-,CASSPTGMGAYEQYF
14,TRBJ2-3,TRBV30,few,CAWIQGASTDTQYF
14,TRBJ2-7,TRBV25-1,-,CASKPPGQKYEQYF
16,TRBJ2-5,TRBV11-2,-,CASSRISGSGGWTQYF
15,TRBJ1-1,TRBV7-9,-,CASSLVVGGNTEAFF
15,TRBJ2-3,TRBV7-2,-,CASSFSSGRYDTQYF
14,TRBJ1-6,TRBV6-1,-,CASSVAEYNSPLHF
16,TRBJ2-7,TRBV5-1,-,CASSLEGGGSGREQYF
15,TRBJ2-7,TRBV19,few,CASSIKRELGYEQYF
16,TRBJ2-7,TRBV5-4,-,CASSSSAAGLAYEQYF
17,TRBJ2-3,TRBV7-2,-,CASSFRQGRGYTDTQYF
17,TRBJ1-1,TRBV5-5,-,CASSLAMPWGPNTEAFF
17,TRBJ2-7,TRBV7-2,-,CASSSPAGASSSYEQYF
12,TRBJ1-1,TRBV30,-,CAWSMGNTEAFF
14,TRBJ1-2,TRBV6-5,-,CASSQTGYGYGYTF
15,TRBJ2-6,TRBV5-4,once,CASSLGQVGANVLTF
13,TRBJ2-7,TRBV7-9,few,CASSYGVAHEQYF
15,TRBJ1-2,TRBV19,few,CASSRPGTGENGYTF
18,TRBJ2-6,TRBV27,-,CASSFGEGATTGANVLTF
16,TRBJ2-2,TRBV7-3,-,CASSLKQGAATGELFF
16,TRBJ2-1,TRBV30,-,CAWSPLGQGNSNEQFF
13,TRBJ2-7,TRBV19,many,CATGRLAGSEQYF
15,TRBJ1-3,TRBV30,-,CAWSVQGARGNTIYF
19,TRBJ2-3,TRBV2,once,CASGGLLAWREKSTDTQYF
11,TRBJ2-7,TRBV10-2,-,CASSPVDEQYF
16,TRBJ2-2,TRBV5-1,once,CASSLLAGMNTGELFF
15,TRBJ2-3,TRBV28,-,CASSLEGFSQGTQYF
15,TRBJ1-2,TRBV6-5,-,CASRSVGSGNYGYTF
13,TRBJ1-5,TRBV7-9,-,CASSQDGRQPQHF
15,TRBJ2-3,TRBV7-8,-,CASSLGQGRSNTQYF
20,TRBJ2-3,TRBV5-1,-,CASSGDRGTSALHGTDTQYF
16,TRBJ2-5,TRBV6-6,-,CASSPVGAGEGETQYF
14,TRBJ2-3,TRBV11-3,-,CASTLSSSTDTQYF
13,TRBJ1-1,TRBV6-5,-,CASSYPGAGAAFF